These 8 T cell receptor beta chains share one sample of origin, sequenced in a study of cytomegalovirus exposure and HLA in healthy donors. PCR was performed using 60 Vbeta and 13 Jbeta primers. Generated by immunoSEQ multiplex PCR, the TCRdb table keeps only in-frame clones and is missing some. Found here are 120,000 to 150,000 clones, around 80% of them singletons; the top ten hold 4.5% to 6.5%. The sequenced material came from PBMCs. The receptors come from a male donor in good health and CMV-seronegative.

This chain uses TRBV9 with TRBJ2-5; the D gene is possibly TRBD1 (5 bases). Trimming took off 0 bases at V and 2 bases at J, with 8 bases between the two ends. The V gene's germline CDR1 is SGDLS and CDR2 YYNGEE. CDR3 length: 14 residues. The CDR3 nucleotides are TGTGCCAGCAGCGTAGGCCAGGGTCAAGAGACCCAGTACTTC. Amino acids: CASSVGQGQETQYF.

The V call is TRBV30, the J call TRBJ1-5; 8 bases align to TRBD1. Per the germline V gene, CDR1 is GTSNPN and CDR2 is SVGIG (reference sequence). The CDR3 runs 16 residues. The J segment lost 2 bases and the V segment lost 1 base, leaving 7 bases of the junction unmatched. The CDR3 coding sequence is TGTGCCTGGAGTGCGGACTCAGGGGGCGGCAATCAGCCCCAGCATTTT. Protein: CAWSADSGGGNQPQHF.

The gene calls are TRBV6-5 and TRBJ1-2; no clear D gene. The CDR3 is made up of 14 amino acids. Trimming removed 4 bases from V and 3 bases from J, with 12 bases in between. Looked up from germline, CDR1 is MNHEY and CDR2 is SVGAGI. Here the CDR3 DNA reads TGTGCCAGCAGTTCCGACCCGGCGGACTATGGCTACACCTTC. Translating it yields CASSSDPADYGYTF.

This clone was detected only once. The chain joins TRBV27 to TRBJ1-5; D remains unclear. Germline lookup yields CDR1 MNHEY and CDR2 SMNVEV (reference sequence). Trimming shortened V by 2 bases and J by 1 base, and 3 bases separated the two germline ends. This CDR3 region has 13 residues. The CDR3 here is CASSLQSNQPQHF. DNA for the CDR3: TGTGCCAGCAGTTTACAAAGCAATCAGCCCCAGCATTTT.

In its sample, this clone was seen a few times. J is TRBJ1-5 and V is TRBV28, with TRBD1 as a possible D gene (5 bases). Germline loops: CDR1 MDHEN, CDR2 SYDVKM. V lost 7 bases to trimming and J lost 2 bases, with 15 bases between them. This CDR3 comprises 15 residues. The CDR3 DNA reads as TGTGCCAGCACCATGATGGGGGGAGGCAATCAGCCCCAGCATTTT. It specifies CASTMMGGGNQPQHF.

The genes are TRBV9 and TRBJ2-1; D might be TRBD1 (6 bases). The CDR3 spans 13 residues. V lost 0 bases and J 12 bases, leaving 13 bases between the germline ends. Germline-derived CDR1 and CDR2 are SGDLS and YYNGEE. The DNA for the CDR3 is TGTGCCAGCAGCGTAGACATTGGACAGAGGCAGTTCTTC. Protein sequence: CASSVDIGQRQFF.

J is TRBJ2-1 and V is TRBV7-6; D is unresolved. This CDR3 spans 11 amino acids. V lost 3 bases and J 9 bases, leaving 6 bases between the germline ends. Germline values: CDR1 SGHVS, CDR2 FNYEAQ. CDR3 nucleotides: TGTGCCAGCAGCTTGGCGGTTGAGCAGTTCTTC. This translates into CASSLAVEQFF. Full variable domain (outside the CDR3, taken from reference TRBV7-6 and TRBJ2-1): GAGVSQSPRYKVTKRGQDVALRCDPISGHVSLYWYRQALGQGPEFLTYFNYEAQQDKSGLPNDRFSAERPEGSISTLTIQRTEQRDSAMYRCASSLAVEQFFGPGTRLTVL.

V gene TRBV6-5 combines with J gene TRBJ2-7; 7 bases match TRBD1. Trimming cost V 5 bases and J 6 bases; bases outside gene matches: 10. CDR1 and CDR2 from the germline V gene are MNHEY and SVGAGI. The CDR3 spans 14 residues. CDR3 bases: TGTGCCAGCAGTCAGAGGACAGGAGGTCTCGAGCAGTACTTC. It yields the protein CASSQRTGGLEQYF.